This T cell receptor (beta chain) was recovered during a study of T cell responses to AZD1222 COVID-19 vaccine. As concerns this clone: The antigen is not known.

Points from the study as a whole: At study baseline, merely more than 5 AZD1222 recipients were seropositive.

The repertoire was sequenced with immunoSEQ multiplex PCR; TCRdb's copy has only in-frame clones and lacks some. The data contain 95,000 to 150,000 clones, about 90% of them singletons. This CDR3 has 13 amino acids. Germline CDR1 SGHTS, CDR2 YDEGEE. V shed 7 bases and J 4 bases; nucleotides not matched to a gene: 5. The specimen comprised peripheral blood, sampled on day 0 of AZD1222 vaccination. This sequence was found in an adult in good health. The gene calls are TRBV5-8 and TRBJ2-7, with 10 bases aligning to TRBD2. The CDR3 reads CASPGLAKYEQYF. As DNA, the CDR3 is TGTGCCAGCCCGGGACTAGCGAAGTACGAGCAGTACTTC.